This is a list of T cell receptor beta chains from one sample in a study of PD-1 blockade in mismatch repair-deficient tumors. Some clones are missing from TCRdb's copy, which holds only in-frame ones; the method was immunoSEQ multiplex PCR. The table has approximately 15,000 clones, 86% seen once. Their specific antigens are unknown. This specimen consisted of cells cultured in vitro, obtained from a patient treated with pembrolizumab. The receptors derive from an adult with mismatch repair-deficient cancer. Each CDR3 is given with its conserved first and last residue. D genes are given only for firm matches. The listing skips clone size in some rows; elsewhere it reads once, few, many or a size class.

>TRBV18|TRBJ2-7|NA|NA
CASSPPATWAGEQYF
TGTGCCAGCTCACCACCGGCTACGTGGGCAGGGGAGCAGTACTTC
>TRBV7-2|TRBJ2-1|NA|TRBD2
CASSLGSSGRVNEQFF
TGTGCCAGCAGCTTAGGGTCTAGCGGGAGGGTCAATGAGCAGTTCTTC
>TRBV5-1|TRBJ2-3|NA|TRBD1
CASSPGQGTDTQYF
TGCGCCAGCAGCCCGGGACAGGGCACAGATACGCAGTATTTT
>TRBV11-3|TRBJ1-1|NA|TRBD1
CASSGGQHTEAFF
TGTGCCAGCAGCGGGGGACAGCACACTGAAGCTTTCTTT
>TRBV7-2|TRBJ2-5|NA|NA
CASSPRGLQETQYF
TGTGCCAGCAGCCCTAGAGGACTTCAAGAGACCCAGTACTTC
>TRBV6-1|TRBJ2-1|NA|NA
CASREFLLGSEQFF
TGTGCCAGCAGAGAATTTCTCCTCGGTTCCGAGCAGTTCTTC
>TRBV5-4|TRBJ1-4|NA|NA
CASSLGATNEKLFF
TGTGCCAGCAGCTTGGGGGCAACTAATGAAAAACTGTTTTTT
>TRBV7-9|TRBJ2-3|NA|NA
CASRPDRDTQYF
TGTGCCAGCAGACCTGACAGGGATACGCAGTATTTT
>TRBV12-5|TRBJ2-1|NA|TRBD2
CASGLSLAGSSYNEQFF
TGTGCTAGTGGTTTGAGTTTAGCGGGAAGCTCCTACAATGAGCAGTTCTTC
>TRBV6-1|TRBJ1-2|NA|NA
CASGGAGGYTF
TGTGCCAGCGGTGGGGCGGGTGGCTACACCTTC
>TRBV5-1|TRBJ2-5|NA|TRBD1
CASSHGTGEETQYF
TGCGCCAGCAGCCACGGGACAGGGGAAGAAACCCAGTACTTC
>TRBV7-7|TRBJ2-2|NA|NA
CASSLVGNTGELFF
TGTGCCAGCAGCTTAGTCGGGAACACCGGGGAGCTGTTTTTT
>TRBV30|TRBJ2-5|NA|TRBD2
CAWSVLAGQETQYF
TGTGCCTGGAGTGTACTAGCGGGTCAAGAGACCCAGTACTTC
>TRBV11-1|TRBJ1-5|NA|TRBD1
CASSLGTGGNQPQHF
TGTGCCAGCAGCCTAGGGACAGGGGGCAATCAGCCCCAGCATTTT
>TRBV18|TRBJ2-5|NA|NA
CASSPLGTSQETQYF
TGTGCCAGCTCACCCCTCGGGACATCCCAAGAGACCCAGTACTTC
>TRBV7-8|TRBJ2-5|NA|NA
CASTPRVRQLQETQYF
TGTGCCAGCACCCCGAGGGTAAGGCAGCTCCAAGAGACCCAGTACTTC
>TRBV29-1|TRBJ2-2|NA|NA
CSVAAGPPTGELFF
TGCAGCGTTGCGGCGGGACCTCCCACCGGGGAGCTGTTTTTT
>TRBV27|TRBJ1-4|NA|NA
CASSLRGGALGEKLFF
TGTGCCAGCAGCCTACGGGGGGGGGCCTTAGGGGAAAAACTGTTTTTT
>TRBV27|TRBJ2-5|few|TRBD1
CATRPAGGFQETQYF
TGTGCCACCCGACCGGCAGGGGGCTTCCAAGAGACCCAGTACTTC
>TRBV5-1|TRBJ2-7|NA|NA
CASSKGYEQYF
TGCGCCAGCAGTAAGGGCTACGAGCAGTACTTC
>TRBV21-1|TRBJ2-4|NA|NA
CAGKTRLGRLSLAKNIQYF
TGTGCCGGAAAAACCAGGTTGGGGCGTCTCTCCCTAGCCAAAAACATTCAGTACTTC
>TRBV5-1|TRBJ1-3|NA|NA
CASSETSSGNTIYF
TGCGCCAGCAGCGAGACCTCCTCTGGAAACACCATATATTTT
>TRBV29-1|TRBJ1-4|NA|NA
CSAVGGNEKLFF
TGCAGCGCGGTGGGCGGGAATGAAAAACTGTTTTTT
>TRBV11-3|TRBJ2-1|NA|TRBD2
CASSPIAGSYNEQFF
TGTGCCAGCAGCCCTATAGCGGGGTCCTACAATGAGCAGTTCTTC
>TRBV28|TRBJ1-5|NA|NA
CASSDHQPQHF
TGTGCCAGCAGTGACCATCAGCCCCAGCATTTT
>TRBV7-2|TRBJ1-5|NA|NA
CASSRDVWGNQPQHF
TGTGCCAGCAGCCGCGACGTATGGGGCAATCAGCCCCAGCATTTT
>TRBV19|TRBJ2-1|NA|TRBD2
CASSMTSGDSYNEQFF
TGTGCCAGTAGTATGACTAGCGGAGACTCCTACAATGAGCAGTTCTTC
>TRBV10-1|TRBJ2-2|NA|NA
CASSAAWGTGELFF
TGCGCCAGCAGTGCTGCGTGGGGTACCGGGGAGCTGTTTTTT
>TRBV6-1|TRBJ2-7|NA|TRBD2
CASSEPRTSGRTSYEQYF
TGTGCCAGCAGTGAACCACGGACTAGCGGGAGAACCTCCTACGAGCAGTACTTC
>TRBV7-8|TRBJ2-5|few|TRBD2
CASSLTVGRLAGGGSQYF
TGTGCCAGCAGCTTAACAGTTGGGCGGCTAGCGGGAGGAGGGTCCCAGTACTTC
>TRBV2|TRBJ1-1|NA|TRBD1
CASIRGQALNTEAFF
TGTGCCAGCATACGAGGACAGGCCCTGAACACTGAAGCTTTCTTT
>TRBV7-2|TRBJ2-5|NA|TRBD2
CASSPQGTSGTGYQETQYF
TGTGCCAGCAGCCCCCAAGGGACTAGCGGGACGGGCTACCAAGAGACCCAGTACTTC
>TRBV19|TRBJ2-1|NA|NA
CASSVLGYNEQFF
TGTGCCAGTAGTGTCCTAGGATACAATGAGCAGTTCTTC
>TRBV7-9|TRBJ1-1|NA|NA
CASSSISNTEAFF
TGTGCCAGCAGCTCCATATCTAACACTGAAGCTTTCTTT
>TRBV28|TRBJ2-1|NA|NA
CASSLYGLNYNEQFF
TGTGCCAGCAGTTTATATGGCCTGAACTACAATGAGCAGTTCTTC
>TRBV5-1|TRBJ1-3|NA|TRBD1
CASSPGGSGNTIYF
TGCGCCAGCAGCCCAGGGGGCTCGGGAAACACCATATATTTT
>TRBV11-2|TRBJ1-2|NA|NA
CASTTGGLEGYTF
TGTGCCAGCACTACCGGGGGTTTGGAGGGCTACACCTTC
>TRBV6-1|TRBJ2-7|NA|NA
CASSSRTGNSYEQYF
TGTGCCAGCAGTTCTCGGACGGGGAACTCCTACGAGCAGTACTTC
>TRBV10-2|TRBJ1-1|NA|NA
CASSDLPGRSPGVDTEAFF
TGCGCCAGCAGTGACCTTCCGGGACGGTCCCCCGGGGTGGACACTGAAGCTTTCTTT
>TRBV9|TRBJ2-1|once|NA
CASSVGVSGYSNEQFF
TGTGCCAGCAGCGTAGGTGTTAGCGGCTACTCCAATGAGCAGTTCTTC
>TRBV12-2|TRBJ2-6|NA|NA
CASRPLFPGANVLTF
TGTGCAAGTCGCCCGCTTTTCCCTGGGGCCAACGTCCTGACTTTC
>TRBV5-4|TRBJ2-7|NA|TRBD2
CASSLGMAGAYEQYF
TGTGCCAGCAGCTTGGGGATGGCGGGAGCCTACGAGCAGTACTTC